These T cell receptor beta chains were read from a single sample in a study of glioma-infiltrating T cells. In TCRdb, the multiplex PCR reads were re-called with MiXCR into one record per CDR3 protein. The sample lists roughly 350,000 distinct CDR3 sequences, more than 35% occurring once. Source material: glioma tissue, nonneoplastic brain tissue, or PBMCs (not recorded which). These receptors all stem from a human donor with low-grade glioma or glioblastoma, undergoing nonglioma brain surgery, or in good health (not recorded which). Each CDR3 is given with its conserved first and last residue. D genes are given only for firm matches. Only part of the rows carry a size: once, few, many, or a class if the clone is expanded.

TRBV4-3,NA,NA,TRBJ1-3,TGCGCCAGCAGCCAAGAGACCCTTTACTCTGGAAACACCATATATTTT,CASSQETLYSGNTIYF
TRBV20-1,NA,NA,TRBJ1-2,TGCAGTGCTGAGGGGGGGGGGTATGGCTACACCTTC,CSAEGGGYGYTF
TRBV27,NA,NA,TRBJ2-5,TGTGCCAGCAGTTTATTGCAGGGGAAAGAGACCCAGTACTTC,CASSLLQGKETQYF
TRBV5-1,NA,NA,TRBJ2-7,TGCGCCAGCAGCACCACCGGGACAAACTACGAGCAGTACTTC,CASSTTGTNYEQYF
TRBV29-1,TRBD2,NA,TRBJ2-3,TGCAGCGTTTCCTCGACTAGCGGGAGCACAGATACGCAGTATTTT,CSVSSTSGSTDTQYF
TRBV5-8,TRBD1,NA,TRBJ2-7,TGTGCCAGCAGCCTGGACAGGGAGGACGAGCAGTACTTC,CASSLDREDEQYF
TRBV2,TRBD1,few,TRBJ2-1,TGTGCCAGCACCCTGTCCTCCGAAGATGGGGGACAGGCTTACAATGAGCAGTTCTTC,CASTLSSEDGGQAYNEQFF
TRBV7-2,TRBD1,few,TRBJ1-2,TGTGCCAGCAGCCCCGGACAGGGGAAGGGCTACACCTTC,CASSPGQGKGYTF
TRBV20-1,TRBD1,many,TRBJ1-5,TGCAGTGCTAGAGCTCAGGACAGGGTTTGGCGCCATTCTCAGCCCCAGCATTTT,CSARAQDRVWRHSQPQHF
TRBV27,NA,many,TRBJ2-1,TGTGCCAGCAGCCTCGTCGGGTTCAGCTCCTACAATGAGCAGTTCTTC,CASSLVGFSSYNEQFF
TRBV10-2,NA,many,TRBJ2-3,TGCGCCAGCAGTGACTTTAGCACAGATACGCAGTATTTT,CASSDFSTDTQYF
TRBV11-1,NA,few,TRBJ2-7,TGTGCCAGCAGCCCGGCAGGGCTGACCTACGAGCAGTACTTC,CASSPAGLTYEQYF
TRBV6-2/TRBV6-3,NA,many,TRBJ2-1,TGTGCCAGCAGTTCGTTCTCTTCTCCTACAATTTTAGGGCAGTTCTTC,CASSSFSSPTILGQFF
TRBV5-4,TRBD1,NA,TRBJ1-1,TGTGCCAGCAGCAATACCGGGACAGGGAAATTGAACACTGAAGCTTTCTTT,CASSNTGTGKLNTEAFF
TRBV18,NA,NA,TRBJ2-2,TGTGCCAGCTCACCAAGAACTAGTTCCACCGGGGAGCTGTTTTTT,CASSPRTSSTGELFF
TRBV7-6,NA,NA,TRBJ1-2,TGTGCCAGCAGCTTAGTTCCACGTGGGGTCGGCTATGGCTACACCTTC,CASSLVPRGVGYGYTF
TRBV5-4,TRBD2,NA,TRBJ2-3,TGTGCCAGCAGCCCCGGGGCGGGGGGGAGCACAGATACGCAGTATTTT,CASSPGAGGSTDTQYF
TRBV6-2/TRBV6-3,TRBD1,NA,TRBJ1-1,TGTGCCACCGGCTGGGGAAGGGGACAGGGGGCGACGGAAGCTTTCTTT,CATGWGRGQGATEAFF
TRBV10-2,NA,NA,TRBJ2-1,TGCGCCAGTCGCACGAGCGATGAGCAGTTCTTC,CASRTSDEQFF
TRBV20-1,NA,few,TRBJ1-6,TGCAGTGCTATGCGTAGCTCCTATAATTCACCCCTCCACTTT,CSAMRSSYNSPLHF
TRBV7-3,NA,few,TRBJ2-5,TGTGCCAGCAGCTTAATGGGAGGCCAAGAGACCCAGTACTTC,CASSLMGGQETQYF
TRBV10-3,NA,NA,TRBJ1-2,TGTGCCATCAGTGAGTATAGCTATGGCTACACCTTC,CAISEYSYGYTF
TRBV27,NA,many,TRBJ1-2,TGTGCCAGCAGTGAGGACCCTAGCGGTGGCTACACCTTC,CASSEDPSGGYTF
TRBV4-2,TRBD2,NA,TRBJ2-1,TGTGCCAGCAGCCAAGATGACCTAGCGGCCTACAATGAGCAGTTCTTC,CASSQDDLAAYNEQFF
TRBV20-1,NA,many,TRBJ1-2,TGCAGTGCTAGCAACTATGGCTACACCTTC,CSASNYGYTF
TRBV7-2,NA,NA,TRBJ1-5,TGTGCCAGCAGACAAAGCGGGGGGGGATCTTCTAATCAGCCCCAGCATTTT,CASRQSGGGSSNQPQHF
TRBV10-3,TRBD1,NA,TRBJ1-5,TGTGCCAGCAGCCTAGGGGGGACAGGGGGCATTCAGCCCCAGCATTTT,CASSLGGTGGIQPQHF
TRBV5-8,NA,NA,TRBJ1-3,TGTGCCAGCAGCTTGGCGTACTCTGACACCATATATTTT,CASSLAYSDTIYF
TRBV28,TRBD2,few,TRBJ2-1,TGTGCCAGCAGTTTAATATCTAGCGGGATGGAGTACAATGAGCAGTTCTTC,CASSLISSGMEYNEQFF
TRBV6-4,TRBD1,NA,TRBJ2-1,TGTGCCAGCAGTGAAGGGGGACAGGGGGCAGGAGAGCAGTTCTTC,CASSEGGQGAGEQFF
TRBV20-1,NA,many,TRBJ2-7,TGCAGTGTAGCCCACAGGGCTAGCGCGCGCCAGCTCGAGCAGTACTTC,CSVAHRASARQLEQYF
TRBV7-2,TRBD2,NA,TRBJ2-7,TGTGCCAGCACCTCCGGGCTAGCGGGAGATGAGCAGTACTTC,CASTSGLAGDEQYF
TRBV5-4,TRBD2,NA,TRBJ2-3,TGCGCCAGCAGCCAAGATAAAACTAGCGGGCCTACAGATACGCAGTGTTTT,CASSQDKTSGPTDTQCF
TRBV28,TRBD2,NA,TRBJ2-3,TGTGCCAGCAGATACTCTAGCGGGGGAAAACGAGTGGGCCGCACAGATACGCAGTATTTT,CASRYSSGGKRVGRTDTQYF
TRBV7-2,TRBD1,few,TRBJ1-3,TGTGCCAGCAGCTCCCTACAGGGGGCGTATGGAAACACCATATATTTT,CASSSLQGAYGNTIYF
TRBV12-3/TRBV12-4,TRBD1,once,TRBJ2-6,TGTGCCAGCAGGACAGGGACTGGGGCCAACGTCCTGACTTTC,CASRTGTGANVLTF
TRBV7-2,NA,once,TRBJ2-7,TGTGCCAGCAGCCCGGACAGTGATTACTACGAGCAGTACTTC,CASSPDSDYYEQYF
TRBV29-1,TRBD1,few,TRBJ2-1,TGCAGCGTTGACGGTTGGCAGGGGGTCTACAATGAGCAGTTCTTC,CSVDGWQGVYNEQFF
TRBV12-3/TRBV12-4,TRBD1,once,TRBJ1-5,TGTGCCAGCAGTTGGGACAGCGGAGCAAAAGCAGATACGCAGCATTTT,CASSWDSGAKADTQHF
TRBV20-1,NA,few,TRBJ1-5,TGCAGTGCTCTCCTCCCTCCATCCTATAGCAATCAGCCCCAGCATTTT,CSALLPPSYSNQPQHF
TRBV10-3,NA,NA,TRBJ1-3,TGTGCCATCAGTGAGTCGACGGTGGCCTCTGGAAACACCATATATTTT,CAISESTVASGNTIYF
TRBV19,TRBD1,few,TRBJ2-7,TGTGCCAGTAGTCGACAGGGGGCCCACGAGCAGTACTTC,CASSRQGAHEQYF
TRBV28,NA,few,TRBJ1-4,TGTGCCAGCAGTTTCCTTGAAAAACTGTTTTTT,CASSFLEKLFF
TRBV27,NA,many,TRBJ1-2,TGTGCCAGCAGTCCGGGGGCCAGCTATGGCTACACCTTC,CASSPGASYGYTF